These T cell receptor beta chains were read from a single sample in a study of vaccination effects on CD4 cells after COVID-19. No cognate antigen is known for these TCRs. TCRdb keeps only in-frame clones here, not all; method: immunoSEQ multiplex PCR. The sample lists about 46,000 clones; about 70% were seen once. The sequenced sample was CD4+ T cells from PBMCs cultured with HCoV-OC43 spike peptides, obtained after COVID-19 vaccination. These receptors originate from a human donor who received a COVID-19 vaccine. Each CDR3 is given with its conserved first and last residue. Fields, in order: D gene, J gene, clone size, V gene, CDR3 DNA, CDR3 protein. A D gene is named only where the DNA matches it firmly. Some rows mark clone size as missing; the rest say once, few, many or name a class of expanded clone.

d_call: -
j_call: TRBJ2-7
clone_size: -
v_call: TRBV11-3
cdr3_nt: TGTGCCAGCAGCCCCCGCAGGGAATCGGACGAGCAGTACTTC
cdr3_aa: CASSPRRESDEQYF

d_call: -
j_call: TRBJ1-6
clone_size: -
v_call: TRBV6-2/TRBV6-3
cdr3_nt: TGTGCCAGCAGTTACACTCGGGTCACTTCACCCCTCCACTTT
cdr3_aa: CASSYTRVTSPLHF

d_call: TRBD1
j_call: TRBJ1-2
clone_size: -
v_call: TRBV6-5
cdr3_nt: TGTGCCAGCAGTCGCGACAGGGGTCCCCTCTATGGCTACACCTTC
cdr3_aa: CASSRDRGPLYGYTF

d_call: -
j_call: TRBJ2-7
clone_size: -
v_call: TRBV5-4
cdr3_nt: TGTGCCAGCAGCTTGGATGGTGGACGGAGCAGCTCCTACGAGCAGTACTTC
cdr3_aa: CASSLDGGRSSSYEQYF

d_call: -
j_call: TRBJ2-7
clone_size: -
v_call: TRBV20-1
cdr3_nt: TGCAGTGCTAGTGAAAGCAGCTCCTACGAGCAGTACTTC
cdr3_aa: CSASESSSYEQYF

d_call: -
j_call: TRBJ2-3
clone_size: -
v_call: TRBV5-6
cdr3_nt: TGTGCCAGCAGCTTCCGGGGGGCTTGGGTTAAAGATACGCAGTATTTT
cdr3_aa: CASSFRGAWVKDTQYF

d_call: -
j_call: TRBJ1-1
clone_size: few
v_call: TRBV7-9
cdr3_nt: TGTGCCAGCAGCCCCAGGGTAATGAACACTGAAGCTTTCTTT
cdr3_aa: CASSPRVMNTEAFF

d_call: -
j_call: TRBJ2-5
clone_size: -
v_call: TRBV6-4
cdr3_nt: TGTGCCAGCAGTGACGTCGGGACGACGCGGCGGGGAGAGACCCAGTACTTC
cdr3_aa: CASSDVGTTRRGETQYF

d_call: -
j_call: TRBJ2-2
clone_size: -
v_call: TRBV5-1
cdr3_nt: TGCGCCAGCAGCTTGGGAGACACGAACACCGGGGAGCTGTTTTTT
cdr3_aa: CASSLGDTNTGELFF

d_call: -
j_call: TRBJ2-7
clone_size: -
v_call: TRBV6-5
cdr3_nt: TGTGCCAGCAGTTACATGGCTAGCAGCGAGCAGTACTTC
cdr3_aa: CASSYMASSEQYF

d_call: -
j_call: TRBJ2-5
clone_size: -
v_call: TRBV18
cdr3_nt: TGTGCCAGCTCACCACTCCAGCAAGAGACCCAGTACTTC
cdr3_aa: CASSPLQQETQYF

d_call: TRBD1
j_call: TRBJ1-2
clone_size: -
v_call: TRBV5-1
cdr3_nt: TGCGCCAGCAGCTACCAGTGGGGGACAGGGTCTGGCTACACCTTC
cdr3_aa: CASSYQWGTGSGYTF

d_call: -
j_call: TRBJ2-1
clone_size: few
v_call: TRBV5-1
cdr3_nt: TGCGCCAGCAGCTTGGGACACAACAATGAGCAGTTCTTC
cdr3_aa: CASSLGHNNEQFF

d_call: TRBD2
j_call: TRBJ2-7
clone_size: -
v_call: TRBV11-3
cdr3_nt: TGTGCCAGCAGCTTCGGGAGGTCCACGGACGAGCAGTACTTC
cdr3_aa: CASSFGRSTDEQYF

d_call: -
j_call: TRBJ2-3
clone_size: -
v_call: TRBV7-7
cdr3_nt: TGTGCCAGCAGCTTAGGGTCTCAATTCACAGATACGCAGTATTTT
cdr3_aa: CASSLGSQFTDTQYF

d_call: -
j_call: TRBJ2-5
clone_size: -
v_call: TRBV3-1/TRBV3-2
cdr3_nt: TGTGCCAGCAGCCAAGAATGGGAGACCCAGTACTTC
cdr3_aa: CASSQEWETQYF

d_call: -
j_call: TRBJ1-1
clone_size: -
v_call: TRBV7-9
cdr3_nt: TGTGCCAGCAGCTTAGCAGATCCGGCTTTCTTT
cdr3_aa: CASSLADPAFF

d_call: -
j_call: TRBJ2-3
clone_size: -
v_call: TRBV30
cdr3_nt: TGTGCCTGGAGTGGTGGGCAGGGTGCAGATACGCAGTATTTT
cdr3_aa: CAWSGGQGADTQYF

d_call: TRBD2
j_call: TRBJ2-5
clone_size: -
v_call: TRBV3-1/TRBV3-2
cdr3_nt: TGTGCCAGCAGCCGTTCGGCGGGGGGCCCGGAGACCCAGTACTTC
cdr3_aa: CASSRSAGGPETQYF

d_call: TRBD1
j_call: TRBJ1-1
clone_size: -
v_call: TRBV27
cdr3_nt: TGTGCCAGCAGTCAGAAGGGACAGCAGCCGCTGAACACTGAAGCTTTCTTT
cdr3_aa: CASSQKGQQPLNTEAFF

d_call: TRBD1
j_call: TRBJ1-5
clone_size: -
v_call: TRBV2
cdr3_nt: TGTGCCAGCGGGGGACAGGGGTTGGGTCAGCCCCAGCATTTT
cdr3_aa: CASGGQGLGQPQHF

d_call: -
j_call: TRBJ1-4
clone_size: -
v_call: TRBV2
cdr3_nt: TGTGCCAGCAGGGCAGGGAGGTATGAAAAACTGTTTTTT
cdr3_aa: CASRAGRYEKLFF

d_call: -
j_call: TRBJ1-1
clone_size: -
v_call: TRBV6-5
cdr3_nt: TGTGCCAGCAGTTACCAGGGCAGTGTCGATGAAGCTTTCTTT
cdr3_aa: CASSYQGSVDEAFF

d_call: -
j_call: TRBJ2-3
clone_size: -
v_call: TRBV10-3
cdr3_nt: TGTGCCATCAGTGAGGGGCTAGCCAACCCGAGGGGCACAGATACGCAGTATTTT
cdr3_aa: CAISEGLANPRGTDTQYF

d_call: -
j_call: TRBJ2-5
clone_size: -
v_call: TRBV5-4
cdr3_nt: TGTGCCAGCAGCGGGGTGTTGCAAGAGACCCAGTACTTC
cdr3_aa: CASSGVLQETQYF

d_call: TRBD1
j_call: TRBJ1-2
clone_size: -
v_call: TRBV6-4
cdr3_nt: TGTGCCAGCAGTCCCGGGACAGGGAAAGGATATGGCTACACCTTC
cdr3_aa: CASSPGTGKGYGYTF

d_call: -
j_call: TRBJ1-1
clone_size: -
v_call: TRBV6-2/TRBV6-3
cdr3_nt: TGTGCCAGCAGCGAGGACGGGAACACTGAAGCTTTCTTT
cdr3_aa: CASSEDGNTEAFF

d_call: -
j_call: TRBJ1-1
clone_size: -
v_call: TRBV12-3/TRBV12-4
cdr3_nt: TGTGCCAGCAGTTTAGCGCAGACAGCTGAAGCTTTCTTT
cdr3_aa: CASSLAQTAEAFF

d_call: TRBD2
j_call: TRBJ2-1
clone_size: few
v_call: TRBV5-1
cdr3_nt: TGCGCCAGCAGCTTCGGACTAGACGGCTACAATGAGCAGTTCTTC
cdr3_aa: CASSFGLDGYNEQFF

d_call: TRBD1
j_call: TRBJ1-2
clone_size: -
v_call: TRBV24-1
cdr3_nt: TGTGCCACCAGTGATTTTGCGGCCCTCGGACAGGGAGGTGGTAACTATGGCTACACCTTC
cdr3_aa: CATSDFAALGQGGGNYGYTF

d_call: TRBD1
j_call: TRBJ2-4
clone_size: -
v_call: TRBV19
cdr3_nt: TGTGCCAGTAGTCGGACAGGGGAAAACATTCAGTACTTC
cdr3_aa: CASSRTGENIQYF

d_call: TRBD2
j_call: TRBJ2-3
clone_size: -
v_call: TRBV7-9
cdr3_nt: TGTGCCAGCAGCTCCCGGGGGGGCCAGGTAGATACGCAGTATTTT
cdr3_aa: CASSSRGGQVDTQYF

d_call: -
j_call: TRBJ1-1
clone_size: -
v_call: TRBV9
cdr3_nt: TGTGCCAGCAGCCCGAGGACCTCCATGAACACTGAAGCTTTCTTT
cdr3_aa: CASSPRTSMNTEAFF

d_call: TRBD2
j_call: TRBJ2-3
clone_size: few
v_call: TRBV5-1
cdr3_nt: TGCGCCAGCACCCCGGGACTAGACACAGATACGCAGTATTTT
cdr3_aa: CASTPGLDTDTQYF

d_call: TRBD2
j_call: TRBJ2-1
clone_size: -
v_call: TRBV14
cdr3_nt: TGTGCCAGCAGCCAAGAGGTAGCTAGCGGGGGGTACAATGAGCAGTTCTTC
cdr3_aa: CASSQEVASGGYNEQFF